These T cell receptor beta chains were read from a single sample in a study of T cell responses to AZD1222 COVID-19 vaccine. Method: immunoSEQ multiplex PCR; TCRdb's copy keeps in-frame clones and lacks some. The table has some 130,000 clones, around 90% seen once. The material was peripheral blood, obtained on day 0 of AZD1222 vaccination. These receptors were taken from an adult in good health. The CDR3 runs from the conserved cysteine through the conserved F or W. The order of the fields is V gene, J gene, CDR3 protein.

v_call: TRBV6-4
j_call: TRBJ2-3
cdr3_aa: CASSDSAGDTDTQYF

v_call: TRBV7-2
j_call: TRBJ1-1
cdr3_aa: CASSLQGRTEAFF

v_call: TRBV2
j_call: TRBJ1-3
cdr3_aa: CASSRGLGNTIYF

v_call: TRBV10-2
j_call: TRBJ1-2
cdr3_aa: CASSEYGGSTYGYTF

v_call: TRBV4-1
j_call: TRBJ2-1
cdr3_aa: CASSHPPTGVRDNEQFF

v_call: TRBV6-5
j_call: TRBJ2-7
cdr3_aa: CASKTGFSSYEQYF

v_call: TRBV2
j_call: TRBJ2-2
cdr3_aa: CASRSGLAGTGELFF

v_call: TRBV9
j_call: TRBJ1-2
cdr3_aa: CASSVATDGYGYTF

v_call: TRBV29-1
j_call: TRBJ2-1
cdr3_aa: CSVEKGGDEQFF

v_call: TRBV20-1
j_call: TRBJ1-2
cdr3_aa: CSAERGFGYTF

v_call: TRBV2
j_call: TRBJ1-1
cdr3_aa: CASSPGGEDTEAFF

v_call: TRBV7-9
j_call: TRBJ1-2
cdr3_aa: CASSYDRGDYGYTF

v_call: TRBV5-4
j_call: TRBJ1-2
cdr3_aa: CASSLDGFYGYTF

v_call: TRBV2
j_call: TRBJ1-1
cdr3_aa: CASSPDSNTEAFF

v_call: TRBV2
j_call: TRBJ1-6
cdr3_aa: CASSEAATDNNSPLHF